This T cell receptor beta chain emerged from a study of CD8+ T cells in alopecia areata. Study information: Treatment of the treated patients consisted of oral tofacitinib, 5 to 10 mg twice daily. Findings of the study overall: Normal scalp had lower clonality than lesional scalp, with alopecia totalis/universalis lesions showing this most strongly.

cDNA serving as the sequencing template came from extracted, reverse transcribed RNA. Libraries were prepared by immunoSEQ multiplex PCR; TCRdb keeps only in-frame clonotypes and omits some of them. The data contain 120,000 or so clones, roughly two fifths of them seen just once; the ten biggest clones take up roughly 3.2%. The CDR3 sequence is 13 residues long. Trimming took 4 bases from V and 8 from J; bases not matched to a gene: 9. Per germline, CDR1 SQVTM and CDR2 ANQGSEA. Concerning this clone itself: As yet, its antigen is unknown.

Sequenced material: CD4+ T cells sorted from blood. The TCR originated in a human donor with alopecia areata. The V and J genes are TRBV29-1 and TRBJ1-2, with 8 bases that match TRBD1. CDR3: CSVGIFDRGGYTF. The CDR3 nucleotides read TGCAGCGTTGGGATATTTGACAGGGGCGGCTACACCTTC.